The 30 T cell receptor beta chains listed next were all sequenced from one sample in a study of monozygotic twins with inflammatory bowel disease. TCRdb derives one entry per CDR3 protein from the 5' RACE reads, leaving out DNA. Its listing shows approximately 340,000 distinct CDR3 sequences. The source material was blood. The receptors were sampled from a human donor with ulcerative colitis or Crohn's disease, or a healthy co-twin of an affected twin (not recorded which).

This sequence joins TRBV19 and TRBJ2-2; TCRdb gives TRBD1 as the D gene, but with no DNA this cannot be confirmed. Per the germline V gene, CDR1 is LNHDA and CDR2 is SQIVND (reference sequence). This CDR3 comprises 15 residues. CDR3: CASGTGVIVAGELFF.

The V and J genes are TRBV10-3 and TRBJ1-5; TCRdb lists TRBD1, though no DNA is available to test this call. Germline V gene sequence: CDR1 ENHRY, CDR2 SYGVKD. The CDR3 has 16 residues. The CDR3 sequence: CAISVTGDVSNQPQHF.

The gene calls are TRBV12-3 or TRBV12-4 and TRBJ2-7; TCRdb designates TRBD1, a call that cannot be tested without DNA. The CDR3 loop spans 15 amino acids. Here the CDR3 reads CASSSDRDPYYEQYF.

The rearrangement joins TRBV6-5 to TRBJ2-3. In germline, CDR1 is MNHEY, CDR2 SVGAGI. The length of the CDR3 is 15 residues. The CDR3 sequence is CASSYERASTDTQYF.

The chain joins TRBV6-2 or TRBV6-3 to TRBJ2-1. The CDR3 contains 14 residues. The germline V gene has CDR1 MNHEY and CDR2 SVGEGT. The CDR3: CASSHESSYNEQFF.

The chain uses TRBV13 and TRBJ2-7; the D call from TCRdb, TRBD2, cannot be confirmed without DNA. The CDR3 covers 14 residues. Germline V CDR1 and CDR2: PRHDT, FYEKMQ (reference sequence). CDR3 protein: CASMWREGPNEQYF.

V gene TRBV6-2 or TRBV6-3 combines with J gene TRBJ2-2; TCRdb reports TRBD2, a call that lacks DNA to check it against. Germline V gene sequence: CDR1 MNHEY, CDR2 SVGEGT. The CDR3 totals 13 residues. CDR3: CASSKVPAGELFF.

CDR3: CASSATGGWTEAFF. The V and J genes are TRBV9 and TRBJ1-1; the TCRdb call, TRBD1, lacks DNA for checking. The germline CDR1 and CDR2 sequences are SGDLS and YYNGEE. The CDR3 is 14 residues long.

V gene TRBV29-1 combines with J gene TRBJ1-2; the D gene TCRdb calls, TRBD1, cannot be checked with no DNA. The CDR3 is 12 amino acids. Germline V lookup: CDR1 SQVTM, CDR2 ANQGSEA. The CDR3 sequence: CSVAGQDYGYTF.

The rearrangement links TRBV4-3 to TRBJ2-2. The CDR3 length is 14 residues. Per germline, CDR1 LGHNA and CDR2 YSLEER. This CDR3 reads CASSQVGRTGELFF.

The chain is built from TRBV7-2 and TRBJ1-2. The germline CDR1 and CDR2 sequences are SGHTA and FQGNSA. CDR3 length: 14 residues. The CDR3 sequence is CASSLGFLGHGYTF. The full variable domain, with the rest looked up from reference TRBV7-2 and TRBJ1-2, is GAGVSQSPSNKVTEKGKDVELRCDPISGHTALYWYRQSLGQGLEFLIYFQGNSAPDKSGLPSDRFSAERTGGSVSTLTIQRTQQEDSAVYLCASSLGFLGHGYTFGSGTRLTVV.

This chain joins TRBV6-2 or TRBV6-3 and TRBJ2-2. CDR3 length: 12 residues. Per germline, CDR1 MNHEY and CDR2 SVGEGT. CDR3 sequence reads: CASSSVAGELFF.

The chain has TRBV28 and TRBJ2-1; without DNA, the TCRdb call of TRBD1 cannot be checked. This CDR3 is 15 amino acids long. Germline V gives CDR1 MDHEN, CDR2 SYDVKM. CDR3 in amino acids: CASSSSGTGDNEQFF.

The chain has TRBV9 and TRBJ2-3; without DNA, the TCRdb call of TRBD1 cannot be checked. The CDR3 covers 15 residues. CDR1 SGDLS and CDR2 YYNGEE come from the germline V gene. CDR3 amino acids: CASSVGLGPGDTQYF.

The chain joins TRBV20-1 to TRBJ1-3. Looked up from germline, CDR1 is DFQATT and CDR2 is SNEGSKA (reference sequence). CDR3 length equals 14 residues. The CDR3 loop reads CSALEGYSGNTIYF.

V is TRBV6-1 and J is TRBJ2-2; TCRdb picks TRBD1, but there is no DNA to check that call. The germline V gene has CDR1 MNHNS and CDR2 SASEGT. The CDR3 covers 14 residues. The CDR3 region is CASRRDRDTGELFF.

V gene TRBV20-1 combines with J gene TRBJ1-3; the D gene TCRdb calls, TRBD1, cannot be checked with no DNA. The CDR3 runs to 14 residues. Germline V gene sequence: CDR1 DFQATT, CDR2 SNEGSKA (reference sequence). The CDR3 sequence is CSARSGGSGNTIYF.

The chain recombines TRBV21-1 with TRBJ2-6. TRBV21-1 is flagged as a pseudogene. The CDR3 is 15 amino acids. This CDR3 reads CARLTQGSGANVLTF.

The rearrangement uses TRBV19 and TRBJ2-1; the TCRdb call, TRBD1, lacks DNA for checking. The length of the CDR3 is 15 residues. CDR1 is LNHDA and CDR2 is SQIVND in the germline V gene (reference sequence). The CDR3 protein is CASSIIGTGDNEQFF.

V is TRBV5-1 and J is TRBJ1-1. Germline values: CDR1 SGHRS, CDR2 YFSETQ. The CDR3 has 15 residues. The CDR3 here is CASSLRGSESTEAFF.

V and J are TRBV6-1 and TRBJ1-3. Germline CDR1 reads MNHNS; CDR2 reads SASEGT. This CDR3 region has 14 residues. The CDR3 protein is CASSEDRTANTIYF.

V gene TRBV25-1 combines with J gene TRBJ2-7; no DNA is available, so the TRBD1 call from TCRdb remains unchecked. The CDR3 length is 14 residues. Germline assignment: CDR1 MGHDK and CDR2 SYGVNS. CDR3 amino acids: CASSGTGGGYEQYF.

The chain employs TRBV7-2 and TRBJ1-2; absent DNA, TCRdb's TRBD1 call cannot be checked. There are 15 residues in the CDR3. Germline lookup yields CDR1 SGHTA and CDR2 FQGNSA. This CDR3 is CASSLDRVTGQGYTF.

The chain has TRBV6-1 and TRBJ1-5; TCRdb reports TRBD1, a call that lacks DNA to check it against. Germline CDR1 MNHNS, CDR2 SASEGT. This CDR3 contains 17 residues. CDR3: CASSKRTADNSNQPQHF.

The chain carries TRBV6-5 and TRBJ1-3. This CDR3 has 15 residues. Germline values: CDR1 MNHEY, CDR2 SVGAGI. The CDR3 sequence is CASSYSNTIGNTIYF.

The chain combines TRBV7-9 with TRBJ2-5. This CDR3 is built from 14 residues. Per the germline V gene, CDR1 is SEHNR and CDR2 is FQNEAQ (reference sequence). The CDR3: CASSLAGVQETQYF. Variable domain in full (rest from reference TRBV7-9 and TRBJ2-5): DTGVSQNPRHKITKRGQNVTFRCDPISEHNRLYWYRQTLGQGPEFLTYFQNEAQLEKSRLLSDRFSAERPKGSFSTLEIQRTEQGDSAMYLCASSLAGVQETQYFGPGTRLLVL.

This sequence joins TRBV11-3 and TRBJ1-2. The CDR3 sequence is 12 residues long. The V gene's germline CDR1 is SGHNT and CDR2 YENEEA. The CDR3: CASSFGCYGYTF.

The chain links TRBV13 to TRBJ2-2; TCRdb returns TRBD1, unconfirmable since there is no DNA. Per germline, CDR1 PRHDT and CDR2 FYEKMQ (reference sequence). The CDR3 is 12 amino acids. The CDR3 spells CASSFQGKELFF.

This chain uses TRBV6-2 or TRBV6-3 with TRBJ2-7. The germline gives CDR1 MNHEY, CDR2 SVGEGT. The CDR3 consists of 15 residues. CDR3 protein: CASSRTSQRLYEQYF.

The chain joins TRBV11-3 to TRBJ1-1; checking the TCRdb D call of TRBD1 is not possible without DNA. This CDR3 is 13 amino acids long. Germline-derived CDR1 and CDR2 are SGHNT and YENEEA. The CDR3 is CASSFGGGAEAFF.